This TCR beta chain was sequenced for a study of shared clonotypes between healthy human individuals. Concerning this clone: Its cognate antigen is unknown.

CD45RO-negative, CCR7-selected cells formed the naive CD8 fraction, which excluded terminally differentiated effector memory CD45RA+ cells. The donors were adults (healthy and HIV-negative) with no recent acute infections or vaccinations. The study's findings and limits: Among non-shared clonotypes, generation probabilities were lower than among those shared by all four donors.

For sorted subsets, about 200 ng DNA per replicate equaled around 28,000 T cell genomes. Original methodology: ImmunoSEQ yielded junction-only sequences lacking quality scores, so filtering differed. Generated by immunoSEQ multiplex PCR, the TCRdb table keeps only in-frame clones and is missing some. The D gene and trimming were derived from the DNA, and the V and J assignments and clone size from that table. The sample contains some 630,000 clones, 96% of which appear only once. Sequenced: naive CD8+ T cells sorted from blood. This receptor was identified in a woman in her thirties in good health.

Here the CDR3 DNA reads TGTGCCAGCAGCTTTAATTCGGGGCTTTCCTCTGGGGCCAACGTCCTGACTTTC. Amino acid sequence: CASSFNSGLSSGANVLTF. The chain employs TRBV7-2 and TRBJ2-6; D is possibly TRBD1 or TRBD2 (5 bases each). CDR1 is SGHTA, CDR2 FQGNSA, per germline. The CDR3 sequence is 18 residues long. Between the trimmed V and J ends, which lost 3 bases and 0 bases, there was a span of 15 bases.